This T cell receptor (beta chain) was captured by sequencing in a study of cytomegalovirus exposure and HLA in healthy donors. PCR used 60 Vbeta primers and 13 Jbeta primers. Sequencing used immunoSEQ multiplex PCR; TCRdb keeps in-frame clones, though not all of them. This sample has under 130,000 clones, with approximately 80% found just once. On this clone: No antigen is known for it.

Points from the study as a whole: Diagnosis of cytomegalovirus status made by the classifier reportedly showed high specificity and sensitivity.

The CDR3 contains 13 residues. V dropped 3 bases and J dropped 1 base, with 7 bases sitting between them. Germline CDR1 and CDR2: SGDLS and YYNGEE. This chain connects TRBV9 to TRBJ1-1; no definite D call. The clonotype was recovered from a female donor in good health and CMV-seropositive. The sequenced material came from PBMCs. The CDR3 sequence: CASSATPNTEAFF. The DNA of the CDR3 is TGTGCCAGCAGCGCAACACCGAACACTGAAGCTTTCTTT.